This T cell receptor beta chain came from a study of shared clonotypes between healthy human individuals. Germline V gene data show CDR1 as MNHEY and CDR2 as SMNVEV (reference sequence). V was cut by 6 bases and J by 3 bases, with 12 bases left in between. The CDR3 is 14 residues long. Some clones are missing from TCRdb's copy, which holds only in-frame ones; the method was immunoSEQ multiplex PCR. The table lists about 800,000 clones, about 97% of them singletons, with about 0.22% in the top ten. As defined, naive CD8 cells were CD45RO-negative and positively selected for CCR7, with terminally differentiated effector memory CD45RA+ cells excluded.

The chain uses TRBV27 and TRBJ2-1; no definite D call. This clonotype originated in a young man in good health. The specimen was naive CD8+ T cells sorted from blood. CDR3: CASSFGRNYNEQFF. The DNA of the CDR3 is TGTGCCAGCAGCTTTGGGCGGAACTACAATGAGCAGTTCTTC.